A selection of T cell receptor beta chains follows, all from one sample in a study of blood T cell repertoires in COVID-19. The assay was immunoSEQ multiplex PCR, and TCRdb's table has in-frame clones only and misses some. The sample includes about 20,000 clones, less than 85% of them seen just once. Sequences were obtained from peripheral blood. The receptors here all came from an elderly man with acute or convalescent COVID-19. The CDR3 runs from the conserved cysteine through the conserved F or W. Fields, in order: D gene, clone size, J gene, V gene, CDR3 protein, CDR3 DNA. D genes are given only for firm matches. The size of a clone is reported for some rows only, either as once, few or many, or as a class for expanded clones.

D gene: -
clone size: -
J gene: TRBJ2-6
V gene: TRBV9
CDR3 protein: CASSARDTSSGANVLTF
CDR3 DNA: TGTGCCAGCAGCGCCCGGGACACCAGCTCTGGGGCCAACGTCCTGACTTTC

D gene: -
clone size: -
J gene: TRBJ1-2
V gene: TRBV6-2/TRBV6-3
CDR3 protein: CASSNEFSANYGYTF
CDR3 DNA: TGTGCCAGCAGCAACGAGTTTTCTGCTAACTATGGCTACACCTTC

D gene: -
clone size: -
J gene: TRBJ1-4
V gene: TRBV30
CDR3 protein: CAGGRPLATNEKLFF
CDR3 DNA: TGTGCCGGGGGCAGGCCGCTGGCAACTAATGAAAAACTGTTTTTT

D gene: -
clone size: -
J gene: TRBJ2-7
V gene: TRBV9
CDR3 protein: CASSVGWAGEQYF
CDR3 DNA: TGTGCCAGCAGCGTAGGGTGGGCGGGGGAGCAGTACTTC

D gene: TRBD2
clone size: -
J gene: TRBJ2-7
V gene: TRBV19
CDR3 protein: CASSIEPSGSYEQYF
CDR3 DNA: TGTGCCAGTAGTATAGAGCCTAGCGGGAGCTACGAGCAGTACTTC

D gene: -
clone size: -
J gene: TRBJ2-2
V gene: TRBV19
CDR3 protein: CASSYDRTGELFF
CDR3 DNA: TGTGCCAGTAGTTACGACAGGACCGGGGAGCTGTTTTTT

D gene: -
clone size: -
J gene: TRBJ1-6
V gene: TRBV6-6
CDR3 protein: CATTLGGPLHF
CDR3 DNA: TGTGCCACAACCCTGGGGGGACCCCTCCACTTT

D gene: TRBD1
clone size: -
J gene: TRBJ1-2
V gene: TRBV2
CDR3 protein: CASSTDRGDGYTF
CDR3 DNA: TGTGCCAGCAGCACGGACAGGGGTGATGGCTACACCTTC

D gene: TRBD2
clone size: -
J gene: TRBJ2-1
V gene: TRBV5-4
CDR3 protein: CASSLPKRENEQFF
CDR3 DNA: TGTGCCAGCAGCTTGCCTAAGCGGGAGAATGAGCAGTTCTTC

D gene: -
clone size: few
J gene: TRBJ2-3
V gene: TRBV11-3
CDR3 protein: CASSFLSTDTQYF
CDR3 DNA: TGTGCCAGCAGCTTCCTCAGCACAGATACGCAGTATTTT

D gene: TRBD2
clone size: few
J gene: TRBJ2-5
V gene: TRBV9
CDR3 protein: CASSVGNGRYETQYF
CDR3 DNA: TGTGCCAGCAGCGTAGGAAACGGGAGGTATGAGACCCAGTACTTC

D gene: -
clone size: -
J gene: TRBJ2-7
V gene: TRBV21-1
CDR3 protein: CASDEVRNDHEQYF
CDR3 DNA: TGTGCCAGCGACGAGGTTAGAAACGACCACGAGCAGTACTTC

D gene: TRBD2
clone size: once
J gene: TRBJ2-1
V gene: TRBV7-9
CDR3 protein: CASSVGLGPYNEQFF
CDR3 DNA: TGTGCCAGCAGCGTAGGACTAGGCCCATACAATGAGCAGTTCTTC

D gene: TRBD1
clone size: -
J gene: TRBJ1-4
V gene: TRBV14
CDR3 protein: CASSRGFLDRGEKLFF
CDR3 DNA: TGTGCCAGCAGCCGAGGATTTTTGGACAGGGGTGAAAAACTGTTTTTT

D gene: TRBD1
clone size: -
J gene: TRBJ1-1
V gene: TRBV13
CDR3 protein: CASSLGQGFNTEAFF
CDR3 DNA: TGTGCCAGCAGCTTGGGACAGGGTTTTAACACTGAAGCTTTCTTT

D gene: -
clone size: -
J gene: TRBJ1-2
V gene: TRBV19
CDR3 protein: CASSIVASSYGYTF
CDR3 DNA: TGTGCCAGTAGTATAGTGGCCAGTTCCTATGGCTACACCTTC

D gene: -
clone size: -
J gene: TRBJ1-5
V gene: TRBV28
CDR3 protein: CASSRQVNSNQPQHF
CDR3 DNA: TGTGCCAGCAGTCGACAGGTGAATAGCAATCAGCCCCAGCATTTT

D gene: -
clone size: -
J gene: TRBJ1-6
V gene: TRBV30
CDR3 protein: CAWSVTGRYNSPLHF
CDR3 DNA: TGTGCCTGGAGTGTAACGGGAAGATATAATTCACCCCTCCACTTT

D gene: -
clone size: -
J gene: TRBJ1-2
V gene: TRBV5-6
CDR3 protein: CASSLIQTNYGYTF
CDR3 DNA: TGTGCCAGCAGCTTGATACAGACTAACTATGGCTACACCTTC

D gene: TRBD1
clone size: -
J gene: TRBJ2-2
V gene: TRBV11-2
CDR3 protein: CASSPTGGASAGELFF
CDR3 DNA: TGTGCCAGCAGCCCCACAGGGGGCGCTTCCGCCGGGGAGCTGTTTTTT

D gene: TRBD2
clone size: few
J gene: TRBJ2-7
V gene: TRBV7-9
CDR3 protein: CASLTSGSYEQYF
CDR3 DNA: TGTGCCAGCCTGACTAGCGGCTCCTACGAGCAGTACTTC

D gene: -
clone size: few
J gene: TRBJ1-2
V gene: TRBV27
CDR3 protein: CASSLRVAGQANYGYTF
CDR3 DNA: TGTGCCAGCAGTTTAAGAGTGGCAGGGCAAGCTAACTATGGCTACACCTTC

D gene: TRBD1
clone size: once
J gene: TRBJ1-1
V gene: TRBV2
CDR3 protein: CASRLTGAPNTEAFF
CDR3 DNA: TGTGCCAGCAGGCTCACAGGGGCCCCGAACACTGAAGCTTTCTTT

D gene: TRBD1
clone size: -
J gene: TRBJ1-1
V gene: TRBV30
CDR3 protein: CAWRATGYTEAFF
CDR3 DNA: TGTGCCTGGAGGGCGACAGGGTACACTGAAGCTTTCTTT

D gene: -
clone size: -
J gene: TRBJ2-2
V gene: TRBV7-3
CDR3 protein: CASSPGTLVTGELFF
CDR3 DNA: TGTGCCAGCAGCCCGGGGACTTTGGTTACCGGGGAGCTGTTTTTT

D gene: -
clone size: -
J gene: TRBJ1-2
V gene: TRBV20-1
CDR3 protein: CSASRQFHYGYTF
CDR3 DNA: TGCAGTGCTAGTCGTCAGTTCCACTATGGCTACACCTTC

D gene: TRBD1
clone size: -
J gene: TRBJ1-2
V gene: TRBV3-1/TRBV3-2
CDR3 protein: CASSPNDRAVGYTF
CDR3 DNA: TGTGCCAGCAGCCCCAATGACAGGGCTGTTGGCTACACCTTC

D gene: -
clone size: -
J gene: TRBJ2-2
V gene: TRBV6-1
CDR3 protein: CASSVQTGLNTGELFF
CDR3 DNA: TGTGCCAGCAGTGTTCAGACAGGATTGAACACCGGGGAGCTGTTTTTT

D gene: -
clone size: -
J gene: TRBJ1-3
V gene: TRBV20-1
CDR3 protein: CSASGPNTKSGNTIYF
CDR3 DNA: TGCAGTGCTAGTGGACCCAACACTAAATCTGGAAACACCATATATTTT

D gene: -
clone size: -
J gene: TRBJ2-1
V gene: TRBV5-1
CDR3 protein: CASSPAGYNEQFF
CDR3 DNA: TGCGCCAGCAGCCCCGCGGGGTACAATGAGCAGTTCTTC